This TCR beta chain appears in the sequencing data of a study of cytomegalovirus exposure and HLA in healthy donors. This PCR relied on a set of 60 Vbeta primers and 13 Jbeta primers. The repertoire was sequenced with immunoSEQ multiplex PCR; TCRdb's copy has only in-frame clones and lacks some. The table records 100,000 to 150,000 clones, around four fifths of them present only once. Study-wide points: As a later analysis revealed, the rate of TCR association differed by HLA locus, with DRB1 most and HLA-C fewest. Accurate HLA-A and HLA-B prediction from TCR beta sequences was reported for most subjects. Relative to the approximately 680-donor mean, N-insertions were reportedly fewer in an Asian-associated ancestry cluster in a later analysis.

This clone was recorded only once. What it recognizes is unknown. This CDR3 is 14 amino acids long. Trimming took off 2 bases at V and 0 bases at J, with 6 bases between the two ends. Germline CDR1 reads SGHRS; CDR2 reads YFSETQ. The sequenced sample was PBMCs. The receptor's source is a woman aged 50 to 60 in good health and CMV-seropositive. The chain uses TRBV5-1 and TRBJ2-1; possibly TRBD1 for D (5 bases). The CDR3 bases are TGCGCCAGCAGCTTTGACAGCTCCTACAATGAGCAGTTCTTC. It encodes CASSFDSSYNEQFF.